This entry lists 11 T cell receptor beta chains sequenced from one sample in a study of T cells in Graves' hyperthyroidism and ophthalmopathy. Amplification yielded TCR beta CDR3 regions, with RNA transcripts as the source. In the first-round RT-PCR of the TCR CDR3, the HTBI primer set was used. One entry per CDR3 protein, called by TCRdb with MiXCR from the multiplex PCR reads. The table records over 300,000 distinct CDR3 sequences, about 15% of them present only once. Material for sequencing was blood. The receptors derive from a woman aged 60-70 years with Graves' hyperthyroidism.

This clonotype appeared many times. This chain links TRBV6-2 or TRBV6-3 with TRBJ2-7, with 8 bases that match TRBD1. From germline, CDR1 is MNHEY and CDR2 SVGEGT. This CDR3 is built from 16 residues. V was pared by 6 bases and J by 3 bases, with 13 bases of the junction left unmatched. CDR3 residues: CASSHGNGGQVYEQYF. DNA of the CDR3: TGTGCCAGCAGCCACGGGAACGGGGGACAGGTCTACGAGCAGTACTTC.

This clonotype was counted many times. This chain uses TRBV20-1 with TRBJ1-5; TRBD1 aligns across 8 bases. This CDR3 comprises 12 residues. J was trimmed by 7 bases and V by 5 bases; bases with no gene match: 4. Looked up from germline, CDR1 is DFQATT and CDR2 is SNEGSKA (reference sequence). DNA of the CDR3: TGCAGTGCTCAACAGGGGGGCCAGCCCCAGCATTTT. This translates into CSAQQGGQPQHF.

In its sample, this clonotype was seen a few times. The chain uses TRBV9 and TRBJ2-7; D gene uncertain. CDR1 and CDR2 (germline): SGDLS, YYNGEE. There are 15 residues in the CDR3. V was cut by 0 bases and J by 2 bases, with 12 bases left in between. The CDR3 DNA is TGTGCCAGCAGCGTAGATCCTGGACCTACCTACGAGCAGTACTTC. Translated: CASSVDPGPTYEQYF.

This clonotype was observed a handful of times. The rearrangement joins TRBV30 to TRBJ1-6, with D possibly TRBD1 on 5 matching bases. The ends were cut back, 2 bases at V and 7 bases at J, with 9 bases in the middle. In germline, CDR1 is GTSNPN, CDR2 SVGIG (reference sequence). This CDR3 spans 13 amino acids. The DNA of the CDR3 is TGTGCCTGGAGTCCGGGGGGGAATTCACCCCTCCACTTT. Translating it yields CAWSPGGNSPLHF.

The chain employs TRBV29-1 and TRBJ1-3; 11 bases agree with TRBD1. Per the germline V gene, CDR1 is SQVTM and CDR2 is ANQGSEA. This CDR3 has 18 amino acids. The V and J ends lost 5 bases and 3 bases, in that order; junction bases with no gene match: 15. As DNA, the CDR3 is TGCAGCGTTCACAACGGGACAGGGGGATTTCCGTTTGGAAACACCATATATTTT. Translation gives CSVHNGTGGFPFGNTIYF.

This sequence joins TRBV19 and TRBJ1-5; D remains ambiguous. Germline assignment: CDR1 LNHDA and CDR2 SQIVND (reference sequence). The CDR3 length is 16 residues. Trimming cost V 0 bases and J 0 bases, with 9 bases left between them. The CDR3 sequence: CASSIEGFYSNQPQHF. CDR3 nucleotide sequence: TGTGCCAGTAGTATAGAGGGGTTTTATAGCAATCAGCCCCAGCATTTT. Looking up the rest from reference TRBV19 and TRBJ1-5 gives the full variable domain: DGGITQSPKYLFRKEGQNVTLSCEQNLNHDAMYWYRQDPGQGLRLIYYSQIVNDFQKGDIAEGYSVSREKKESFPLTVTSAQKNPTAFYLCASSIEGFYSNQPQHFGDGTRLSIL.

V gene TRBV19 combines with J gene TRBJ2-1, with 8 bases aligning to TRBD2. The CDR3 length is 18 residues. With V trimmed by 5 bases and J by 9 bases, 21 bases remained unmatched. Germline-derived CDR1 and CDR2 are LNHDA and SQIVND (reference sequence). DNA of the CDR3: TGTGCCAGTAGTTTATGGGGGTACGGGAGGGCCTTCTTCGTTGAGCAGTTCTTC. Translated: CASSLWGYGRAFFVEQFF.

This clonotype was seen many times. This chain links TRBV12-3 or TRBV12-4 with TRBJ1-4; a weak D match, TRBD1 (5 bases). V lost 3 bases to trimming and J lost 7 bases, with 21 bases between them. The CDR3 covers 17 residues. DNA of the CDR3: TGTGCCAGCAGTTTTATTTTCGGGGGGAGGGATCGTGAAAAACTGTTTTTT. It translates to CASSFIFGGRDREKLFF.

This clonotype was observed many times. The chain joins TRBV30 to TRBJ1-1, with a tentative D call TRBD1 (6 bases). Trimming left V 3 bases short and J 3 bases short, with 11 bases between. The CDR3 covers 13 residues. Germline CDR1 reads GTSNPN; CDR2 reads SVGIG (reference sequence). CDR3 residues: CAWRLGGDTEAFF. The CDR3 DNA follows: TGTGCCTGGAGATTAGGGGGAGACACTGAAGCTTTCTTT.

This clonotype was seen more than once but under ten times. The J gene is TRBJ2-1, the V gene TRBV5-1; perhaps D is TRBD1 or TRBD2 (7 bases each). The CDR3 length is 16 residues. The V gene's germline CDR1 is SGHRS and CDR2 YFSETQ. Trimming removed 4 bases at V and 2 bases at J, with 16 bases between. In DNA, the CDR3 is TGCGCCAGCAGCCCGGCGGCAGGGGGGGCCTACAATGAGCAGTTCTTC. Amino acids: CASSPAAGGAYNEQFF.

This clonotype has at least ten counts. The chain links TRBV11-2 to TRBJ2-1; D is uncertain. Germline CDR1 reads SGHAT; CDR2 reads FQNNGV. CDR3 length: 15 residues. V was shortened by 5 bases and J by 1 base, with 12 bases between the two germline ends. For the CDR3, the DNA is TGTGCCAGCAGCCTGGGCCCATTTTCCTACAATGAGCAGTTCTTC. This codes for CASSLGPFSYNEQFF.